This T cell receptor (beta chain) derives from a study of T-cell memory formation after mild COVID-19. Overall study results and limits: Clones which contracted sat mainly in CM and EM if CD4+, and in EMRA if CD8+. Clones shrinking between day 15 and 85 showed a balanced CD4/CD8 split, and those that grew later tilted toward CD4+.

The sample holds a few counts of this clonotype. Its antigen is still unknown. TCR alpha and TCR beta cDNA libraries with sample barcodes and UMIs came from 5'RACE using constant-segment primers. MiXCR was run by TCRdb on the 5' RACE reads, yielding one entry per CDR3 protein. The sample lists under 300,000 distinct CDR3 sequences, roughly 17% seen once, with approximately 3.5% in the top ten. The TCR sequence derives from a man between 18 and 29 years old who had mild COVID-19 (a few samples of this study predate the infection). Cell type and time point are not known. Sequences were obtained from PBMCs or a T cell subset sorted from them (not recorded which).

The CDR3 nucleotides read TGCAGTGCTAGGGCGACAGGGAGCTCCTATAATTCACCCCTCCACTTT. Translation gives CSARATGSSYNSPLHF. This chain uses TRBV20-1 with TRBJ1-6; 7 bases line up with TRBD1. The CDR3 contains 16 residues. V shed 3 bases, J shed 0 bases, and the junction held 5 bases outside the gene matches. CDR1 DFQATT and CDR2 SNEGSKA come from the germline V gene (reference sequence).